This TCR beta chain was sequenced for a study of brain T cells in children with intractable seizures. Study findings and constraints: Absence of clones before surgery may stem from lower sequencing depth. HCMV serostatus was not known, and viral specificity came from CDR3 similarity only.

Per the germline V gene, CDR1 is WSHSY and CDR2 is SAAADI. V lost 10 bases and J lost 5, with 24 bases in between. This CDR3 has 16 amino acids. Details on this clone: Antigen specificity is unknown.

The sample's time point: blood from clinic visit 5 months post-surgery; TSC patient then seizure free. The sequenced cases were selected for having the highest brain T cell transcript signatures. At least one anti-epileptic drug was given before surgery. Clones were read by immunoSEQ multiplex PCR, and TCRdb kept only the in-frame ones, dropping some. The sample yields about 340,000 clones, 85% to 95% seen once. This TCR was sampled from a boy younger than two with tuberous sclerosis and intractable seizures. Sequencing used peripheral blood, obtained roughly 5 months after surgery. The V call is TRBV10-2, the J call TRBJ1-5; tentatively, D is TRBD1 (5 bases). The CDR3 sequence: CATSPWGTWAHQPQHF. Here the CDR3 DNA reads TGCGCCACCTCCCCCTGGGGCACCTGGGCCCATCAGCCCCAGCATTTT.